This T cell receptor beta chain comes out of a study of OX40 agonist ivuxolimab in advanced cancers. Produced via immunoSEQ multiplex PCR; TCRdb's table is partial and in-frame only. The sample contains some 90,000 clones, 70% to 90% of which appear only once. Autoimmune disease history or systemic immunosuppression led to patients being barred. The CDR3 is 12 amino acids. V gave up 0 bases and J gave up 7 bases, with 6 bases separating them. Per the germline V gene, CDR1 is LGHNA and CDR2 is YSLEER. The clonotype was recovered from an adult with an advanced solid tumor such as melanoma, head and neck, liver or kidney cancer. The chain combines TRBV4-3 with TRBJ1-2, with unresolved D. The sample was CD4+ or CD8+ T cells sorted from blood, taken in a trial of the OX40 agonist ivuxolimab. CDR3 protein: CASSQDEGGYTF. CDR3 in DNA: TGCGCCAGCAGCCAAGATGAGGGTGGCTACACCTTC.